Sequencing of this T cell receptor (beta chain) was carried out in a study of shared clonotypes between healthy human individuals. Study-wide background: A donor's plate count was three for CD4 naive and three for CD4 memory; CD8 naive had two and CD8 memory one.

The study ran the assay at deep level. The protocol was immunoSEQ multiplex PCR, while the TCRdb copy is restricted to in-frame clones and leaves out a portion. The data hold around 2.1 million clones, with 85% to 95% observed a single time. Germline V gene data show CDR1 as MNHEY and CDR2 as SMNVEV (reference sequence). The ends were cut back, 5 bases at V and 0 bases at J, with 17 bases in the middle. CDR3 size: 17 residues. CD8 cells regarded as naive lacked CD45RO, were positively chosen for CCR7, and omitted terminally differentiated effector memory CD45RA+ cells. Donors, without exception, were Caucasian adults residing in Nashville, Tennessee.

The sample taken for sequencing was naive CD8+ T cells from PBMCs. This clonotype originated in a man between 18 and 29 years old in good health. Some clones in this sample may be carry-over from other donors' samples. The gene calls are TRBV27 and TRBJ1-5; D call uncertain. The CDR3 loop reads CASSPLSKYYSNQPQHF. The CDR3 DNA reads as TGTGCCAGCAGTCCTCTATCAAAATATTATAGCAATCAGCCCCAGCATTTT.